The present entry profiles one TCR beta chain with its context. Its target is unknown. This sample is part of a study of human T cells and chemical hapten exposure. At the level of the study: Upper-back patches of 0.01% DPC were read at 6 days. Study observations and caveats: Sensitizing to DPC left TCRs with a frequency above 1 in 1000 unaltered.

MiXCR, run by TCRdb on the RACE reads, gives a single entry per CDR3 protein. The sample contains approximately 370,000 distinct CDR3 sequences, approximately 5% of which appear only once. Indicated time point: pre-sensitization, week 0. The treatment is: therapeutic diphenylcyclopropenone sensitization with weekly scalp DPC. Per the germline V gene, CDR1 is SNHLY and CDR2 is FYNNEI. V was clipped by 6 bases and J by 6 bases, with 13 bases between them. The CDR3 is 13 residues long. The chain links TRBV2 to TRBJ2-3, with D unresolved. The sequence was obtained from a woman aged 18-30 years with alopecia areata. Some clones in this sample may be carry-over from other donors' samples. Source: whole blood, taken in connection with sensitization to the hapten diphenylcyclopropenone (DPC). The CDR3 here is CASRASSRDTQYF. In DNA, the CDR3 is TGTGCCAGCAGGGCCTCCTCGAGGGATACGCAGTATTTT.